This section outlines one T cell receptor beta chain sequence together with its context. This record belongs to a study of T cell responses to AZD1222 COVID-19 vaccine. The CDR3 covers 16 residues. With V trimmed by 2 bases and J by 1 base, 3 bases remained unmatched. Germline values: CDR1 SNHLY, CDR2 FYNNEI. Generated by immunoSEQ multiplex PCR, the TCRdb table keeps only in-frame clones and is missing some. The data contain about 150,000 clones, approximately 90% of them seen just once; the ten biggest clones take up 5.5% to 8.5%. This receptor was taken from an adult who had recovered from COVID-19. The specimen was peripheral blood, collected after recovery from COVID-19. The V call is TRBV2, the J call TRBJ2-3, with TRBD2 identical over 10 bases. In DNA, the CDR3 is TGTGCCAGCAGTGAACTAGCGGGAGTGGGCACAGATACGCAGTATTTT. This gives the protein CASSELAGVGTDTQYF.